This record covers a single T cell receptor (beta chain). The data derive from a study of blood T cell repertoires in COVID-19. As for the study in general: Samples came from the United States, Italy and Spain, spanning acute and convalescent COVID-19. In each case, the material was cDNA or gDNA derived from T cells, B-cell-depleted T cells, or PBMCs.

The V gene end was trimmed by 2 bases and the J gene end by 1 base; junction bases not matched to a gene: 7. CDR1 SEHNR and CDR2 FQNEAQ come from the germline V gene (reference sequence). CDR3 length: 16 residues. Per the original data handling: Reference gene primers were amplified, and this amplification served to estimate nucleated cell counts. Sequenced by immunoSEQ multiplex PCR; TCRdb stores in-frame clones only, minus some. V, J and clone size were drawn from that table, and D and trimming were deduced from the DNA. The table lists 100,000 or so clones, about 91% of them singletons, with around 2.3% in the top ten.

The rearrangement joins TRBV7-9 to TRBJ2-7; 8 bases are shared with TRBD2. This sequence was found in a human donor with active COVID-19. The donor label of this sample is uncertain. Material: peripheral blood. Written as DNA, the CDR3 is TGTGCCAGCAGCTTATGGCGGGGGGAGTTTTCCTACGAGCAGTACTTC. Its translation is CASSLWRGEFSYEQYF.